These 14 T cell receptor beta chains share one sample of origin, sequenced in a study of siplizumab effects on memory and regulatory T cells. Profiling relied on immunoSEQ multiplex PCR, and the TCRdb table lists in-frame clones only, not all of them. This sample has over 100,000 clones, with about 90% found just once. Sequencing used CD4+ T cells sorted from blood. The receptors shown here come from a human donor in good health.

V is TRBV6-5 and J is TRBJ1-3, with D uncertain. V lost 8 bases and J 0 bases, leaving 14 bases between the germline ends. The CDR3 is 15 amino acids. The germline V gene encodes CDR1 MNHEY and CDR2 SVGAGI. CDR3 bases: TGTGCCAGCGGCCCGTGGCGGAGCTCTGGAAACACCATATATTTT. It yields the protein CASGPWRSSGNTIYF.

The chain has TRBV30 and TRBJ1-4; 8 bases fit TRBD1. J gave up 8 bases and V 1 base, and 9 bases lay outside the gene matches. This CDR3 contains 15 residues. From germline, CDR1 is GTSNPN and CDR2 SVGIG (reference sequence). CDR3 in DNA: TGTGCCTGGAGTGCCCCAGGGGGCGTCGGCGAAAAACTGTTTTTT. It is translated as CAWSAPGGVGEKLFF.

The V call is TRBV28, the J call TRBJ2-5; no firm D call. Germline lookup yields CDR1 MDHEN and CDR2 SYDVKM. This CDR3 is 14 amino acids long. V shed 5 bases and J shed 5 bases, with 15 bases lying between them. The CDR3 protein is CASSRTLVSETQYF. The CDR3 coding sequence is TGTGCCAGCAGTAGAACCCTAGTGTCCGAGACCCAGTACTTC.

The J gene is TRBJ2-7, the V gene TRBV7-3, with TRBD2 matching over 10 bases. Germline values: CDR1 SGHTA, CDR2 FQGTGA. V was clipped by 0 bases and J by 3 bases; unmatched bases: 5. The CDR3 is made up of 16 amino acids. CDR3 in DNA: TGTGCCAGCAGCTTAACCGTACTAGCGGGAAACTACGAGCAGTACTTC. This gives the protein CASSLTVLAGNYEQYF.

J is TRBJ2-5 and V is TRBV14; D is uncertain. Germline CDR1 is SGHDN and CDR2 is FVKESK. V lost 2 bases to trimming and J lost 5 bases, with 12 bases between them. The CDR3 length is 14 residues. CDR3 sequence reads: CASSQRAPIETQYF. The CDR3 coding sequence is TGTGCCAGCAGCCAACGCGCCCCCATCGAGACCCAGTACTTC.

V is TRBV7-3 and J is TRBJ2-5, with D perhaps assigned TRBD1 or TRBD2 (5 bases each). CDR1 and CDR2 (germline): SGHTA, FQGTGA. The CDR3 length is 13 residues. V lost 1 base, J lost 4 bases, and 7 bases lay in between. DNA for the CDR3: TGTGCCAGCAGCTTAATTGGGGGAGAGACCCAGTACTTC. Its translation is CASSLIGGETQYF.

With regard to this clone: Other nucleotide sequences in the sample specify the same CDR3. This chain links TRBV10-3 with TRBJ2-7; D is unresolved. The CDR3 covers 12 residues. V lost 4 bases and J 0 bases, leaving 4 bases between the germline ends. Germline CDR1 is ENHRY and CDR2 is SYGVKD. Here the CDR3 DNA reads TGTGCCATCAGTGCTAGCTCCTACGAGCAGTACTTC. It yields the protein CAISASSYEQYF.

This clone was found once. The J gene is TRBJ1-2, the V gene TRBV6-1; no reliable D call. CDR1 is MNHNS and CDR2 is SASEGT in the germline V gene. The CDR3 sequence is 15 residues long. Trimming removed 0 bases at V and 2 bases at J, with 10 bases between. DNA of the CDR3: TGTGCCAGCAGTGAAGCGATGGCCGGGAACTATGGCTACACCTTC. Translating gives CASSEAMAGNYGYTF.

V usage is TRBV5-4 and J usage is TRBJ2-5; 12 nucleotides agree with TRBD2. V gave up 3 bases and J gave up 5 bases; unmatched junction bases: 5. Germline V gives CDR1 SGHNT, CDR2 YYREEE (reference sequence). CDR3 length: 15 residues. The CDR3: CASSSTSGRRETQYF. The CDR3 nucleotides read TGTGCCAGCAGCTCGACTAGCGGGAGACGGGAGACCCAGTACTTC.

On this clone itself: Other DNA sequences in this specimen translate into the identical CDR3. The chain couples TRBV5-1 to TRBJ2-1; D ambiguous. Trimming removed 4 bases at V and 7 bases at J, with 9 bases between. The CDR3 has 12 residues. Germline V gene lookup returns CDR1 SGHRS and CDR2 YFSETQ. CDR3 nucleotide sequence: TGCGCCAGCAGCCTTTCGGTGAATGAGCAGTTCTTC. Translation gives CASSLSVNEQFF.

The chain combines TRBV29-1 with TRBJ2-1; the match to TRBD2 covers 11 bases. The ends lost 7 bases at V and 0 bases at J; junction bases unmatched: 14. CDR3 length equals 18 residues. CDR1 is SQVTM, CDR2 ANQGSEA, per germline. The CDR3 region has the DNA TGCAGCGCTCCACTAGCGGGAGCCCTTAGGAGCTCCTACAATGAGCAGTTCTTC. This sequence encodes CSAPLAGALRSSYNEQFF.

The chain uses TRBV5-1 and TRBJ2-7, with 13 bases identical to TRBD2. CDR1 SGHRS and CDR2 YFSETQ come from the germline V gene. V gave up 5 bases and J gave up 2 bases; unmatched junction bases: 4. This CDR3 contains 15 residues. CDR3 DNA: TGCGCCAGCAGACGGACTAGCGGGGGAACCTACGAGCAGTACTTC. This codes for CASRRTSGGTYEQYF.

The CDR3 loop is CASSSKGSYEQYF. CDR3 nucleotide sequence: TGTGCCAGCAGTTCAAAGGGCTCCTACGAGCAGTACTTC. V usage is TRBV6-6 and J usage is TRBJ2-7; D not certain. Trimming shortened V by 4 bases and J by 0 bases, and 7 bases separated the two germline ends. The germline gives CDR1 MNHNY, CDR2 SVGAGI (reference sequence). The length of the CDR3 is 13 residues.

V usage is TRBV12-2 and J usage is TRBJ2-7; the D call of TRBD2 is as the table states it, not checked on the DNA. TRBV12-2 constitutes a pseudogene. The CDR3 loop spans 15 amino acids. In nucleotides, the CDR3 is TGTGCAAGTCGCCCAGGAGGGCCCGGGACCTACGAGCAGTACTTC. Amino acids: CASRPGGPGTYEQYF.